This TCR beta chain was recorded in a study of T cell responses to AZD1222 COVID-19 vaccine. Study-level findings and limits: The repertoires were collected only after the peak T cell response. Females made up more of the donors, who were largely white British, and clonal diversity may have come out too low. Rises in breadth and depth of Spike-specific TCRs came after two AZD1222 doses.

The repertoire was sequenced with immunoSEQ multiplex PCR; TCRdb's copy has only in-frame clones and lacks some. The sample lists 100,000 to 130,000 clones, nearly 90% occurring once. The CDR3 totals 14 residues. V was shortened by 7 bases and J by 5 bases, with 18 bases between the two germline ends. CDR1 and CDR2 from the germline V gene are SGHRS and YFSETQ. This clone occurred once. No antigen is known for it. The source is an adult who received the AZD1222 COVID-19 vaccine. The J gene is TRBJ2-5, the V gene TRBV5-1; D uncertain. The specimen was peripheral blood, collected 28 days after the second AZD1222 dose. The CDR3 sequence is CASLQFPGRETQYF. DNA of the CDR3: TGCGCCAGCTTACAGTTTCCCGGTAGGGAGACCCAGTACTTC.